This record concerns one TCR beta chain sequence. The antigen remains unidentified. This sample includes further DNA sequences coding for the same CDR3. Per germline, CDR1 LNHDA and CDR2 SQIVND (reference sequence). The junction had 0 bases not matched to a gene; V was cut back by 0 bases and J by 1 base. The CDR3 is made up of 15 amino acids. The data were taken from a study of graft-versus-host responses after intestinal transplantation. Study context: Multivisceral, liver-intestinal, or isolated intestinal grafts went to recipients. All of the recipients had induction that used anti-thymocyte globulin, then tacrolimus and steroids for about 3 years. Points from the study as a whole: Patients with graft-donor T cell macrochimerism had high graft-versus-host to host-versus-graft clonal ratios in allografts. Investigators detected GvH clones in recipient marrow, with some emerging earlier in ileum or blood.

This table comes from immunoSEQ multiplex PCR, and its TCRdb copy is limited to in-frame clones, with some not included. The table has over 45,000 clones, approximately 94% seen once; the top ten hold approximately 0.4%. This TCR came from a human donor who was the organ donor for an intestinal transplant. The chain links TRBV19 to TRBJ1-5; 7 nucleotides align to TRBD1. Source: unstimulated CD4+ T cells sorted from spleen or lymph node cells, taken before transplant. The chain's CDR3 is CASSIDRGSNQPQHF. DNA of the CDR3: TGTGCCAGTAGTATAGACAGGGGGAGCAATCAGCCCCAGCATTTT.